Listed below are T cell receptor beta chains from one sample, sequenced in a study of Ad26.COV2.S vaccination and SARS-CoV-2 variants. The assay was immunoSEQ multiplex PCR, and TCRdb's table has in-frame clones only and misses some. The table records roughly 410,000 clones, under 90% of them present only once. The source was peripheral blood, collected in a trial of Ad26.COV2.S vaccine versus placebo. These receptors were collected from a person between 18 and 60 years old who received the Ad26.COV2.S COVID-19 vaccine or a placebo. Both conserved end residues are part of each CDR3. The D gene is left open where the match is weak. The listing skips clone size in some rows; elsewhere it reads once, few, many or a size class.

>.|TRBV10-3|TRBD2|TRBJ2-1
TGTGCCATCAGTGATTCTACTAGCGGGGTCTACAATGAGCAGTTCTTC
CAISDSTSGVYNEQFF
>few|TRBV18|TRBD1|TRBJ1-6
TGTGCCAGCTCACTTCTGCCGGGACAGGGGGATTCACCCCTCCACTTT
CASSLLPGQGDSPLHF
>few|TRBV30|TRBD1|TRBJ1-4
TGTGCCTGGGACAGGGCGGACGAAAAACTGTTTTTT
CAWDRADEKLFF
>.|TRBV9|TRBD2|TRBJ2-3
TGTGCCAGCAGCGTAGCGGGAGGGGAAGATACGCAGTATTTT
CASSVAGGEDTQYF
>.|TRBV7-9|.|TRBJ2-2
TGTGCCAGCAGCTTGTGGGCGGCGGGGAACACCGGGGAGCTGTTTTTT
CASSLWAAGNTGELFF
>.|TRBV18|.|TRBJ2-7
TGTGCCAGCTCGCGGGACAGAACCAGCTCCTACGAGCAGTACTTC
CASSRDRTSSYEQYF
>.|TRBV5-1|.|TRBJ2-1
TGCGCCAGCAGCTTGTCGGGTGTATACAATGAGCAGTTCTTC
CASSLSGVYNEQFF
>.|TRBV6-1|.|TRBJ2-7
TGTGCCAGCAGTGAGGCAGTATCCTACGAGCAGTACTTC
CASSEAVSYEQYF
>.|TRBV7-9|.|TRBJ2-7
TGTGCCAGCAGTGCGGGACTCGACTTCTACGAGCAGTACTTC
CASSAGLDFYEQYF
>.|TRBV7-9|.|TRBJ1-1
TGTGCCAGCAGCTTATACCGGGAGAGGGCAGCTTTCTTT
CASSLYRERAAFF
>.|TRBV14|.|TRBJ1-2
TGTGCCAGCAGCCCATCCTTTTCTGGCTACACCTTC
CASSPSFSGYTF
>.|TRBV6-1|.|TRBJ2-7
TGTGCCAGCAGTGAAGGAGCGGCGGCTATAACATACGAGCAGTACTTC
CASSEGAAAITYEQYF
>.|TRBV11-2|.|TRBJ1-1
TGTGCCAGCAGCCCCCAAATTCATAAGAACACTGAAGCTTTCTTT
CASSPQIHKNTEAFF
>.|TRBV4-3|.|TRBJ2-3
TGCGCCAGCAGCCAAGATCCTTTGGGGGCAACGCAGTATTTT
CASSQDPLGATQYF
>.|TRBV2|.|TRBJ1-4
TGTGCCAGCAACACAGTAGTTGACGAAAAACTGTTTTTT
CASNTVVDEKLFF
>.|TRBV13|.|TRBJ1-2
TGTGCCAGCAGCTTCGGACAGCATTATACTAACTATGGCTACACCTTC
CASSFGQHYTNYGYTF
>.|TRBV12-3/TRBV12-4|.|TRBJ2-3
TGTGCCAGCAGTTTATCTCTTCATACGCAGTATTTT
CASSLSLHTQYF
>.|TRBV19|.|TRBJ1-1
TGTGCCGTACGGACTGCTCGGCCGACTATGAACACTGAAGCTTTCTTT
CAVRTARPTMNTEAFF
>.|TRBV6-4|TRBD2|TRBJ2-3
TGTGCCAGCAGTGACTCGCGGGGGGCAGATACGCAGTATTTT
CASSDSRGADTQYF
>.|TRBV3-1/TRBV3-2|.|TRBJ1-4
TGTGCCAGCAGCGCCCGCCACCGGGGGGTAACTAATGAAAAACTGTTTTTT
CASSARHRGVTNEKLFF
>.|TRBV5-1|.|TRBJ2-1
TGCGCCAGCAGCTTGGAGGCCCGCTACAATGAGCAGTTCTTC
CASSLEARYNEQFF
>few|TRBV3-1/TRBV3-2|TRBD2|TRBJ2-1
TGTGCCAGCAGCCAAGGGCTAGCGGGAGACAATGAGCAGTTCTTC
CASSQGLAGDNEQFF